This T cell receptor beta chain was sequenced for a study of shared clonotypes between healthy human individuals. Points on this clone: The antigen remains unidentified.

The table came from immunoSEQ multiplex PCR; TCRdb's copy has only in-frame clones and leaves some out. Among roughly 2.4 million clones, approximately 94% were seen once, and the ten largest hold 0.1% to 0.15%. Notes on the study in general: Non-shared clonotypes displayed generation probabilities falling below those of clonotypes present in all four donors.

The sample comprised naive CD4+ T cells sorted from blood. Sample subset: CD45RA+ positively selected. The TCR originated in a young man in good health.

As DNA, the CDR3 is TGTGCCAGCAGTTTGGCCAATCCCCGACGGGGAACCTACGAGCAGTACTTC. Translating gives CASSLANPRRGTYEQYF. This chain links TRBV27 with TRBJ2-7, with a weak D call TRBD2 (5 bases). Germline V CDR1 and CDR2: MNHEY, SMNVEV (reference sequence). Trimming took off 3 bases at V and 2 bases at J, with 20 bases between the two ends. CDR3 length equals 17 residues.